The 13 T cell receptor beta chains in this list originate from one sample, sequenced in a study of blood T cell repertoires in COVID-19. Using immunoSEQ multiplex PCR, the repertoire was profiled, and TCRdb retains in-frame clones only, with some absent. The sample carries about 49,000 clones, approximately 85% recorded once. Sequencing was performed on peripheral blood. The source is a human donor in a cohort sampled during active COVID-19.

This clone has just a few counts. The chain employs TRBV5-1 and TRBJ1-2; D ambiguous. This CDR3 comprises 13 residues. Trimming removed 5 bases at V and 2 bases at J, with 10 bases between. Germline V gene lookup returns CDR1 SGHRS and CDR2 YFSETQ. CDR3 bases: TGCGCCAGCAGGGATCAGAGGAACTATGGCTACACCTTC. This translates into CASRDQRNYGYTF.

The chain employs TRBV2 and TRBJ2-7; weak D call: TRBD2 (5 bases). The CDR3 has 14 amino acids. The V end lost 0 bases, the J end lost 4 bases, and 10 bases lay between the germline ends. The germline CDR1 and CDR2 sequences are SNHLY and FYNNEI. The CDR3 loop reads CASSEARESYEQYF. CDR3 bases: TGTGCCAGCAGTGAAGCTAGGGAGTCTTACGAGCAGTACTTC.

V usage is TRBV10-3 and J usage is TRBJ2-1, with D maybe TRBD2 (5 bases). V lost 3 bases and J lost 0, with 9 bases in between. There are 15 residues in the CDR3. The germline CDR1 and CDR2 sequences are ENHRY and SYGVKD. This CDR3 reads CAISDLTSSYNEQFF. CDR3 nucleotide sequence: TGTGCCATCAGTGACCTAACTAGCTCCTACAATGAGCAGTTCTTC.

The CDR3 bases are TGCAGCGTTACCATCGGACAGGGTGAGAGCGAGCAGTACTTC. Translated: CSVTIGQGESEQYF. The chain joins TRBV29-1 to TRBJ2-7, with 8 bases aligning to TRBD1. The CDR3 is made up of 14 amino acids. Trimming took 5 bases from V and 6 from J; bases not matched to a gene: 12. Germline CDR1 is SQVTM and CDR2 is ANQGSEA.

The chain has TRBV15 and TRBJ2-7; D remains unclear. The CDR3 runs to 12 residues. The V gene's germline CDR1 is LNHNV and CDR2 YYDKDF (reference sequence). The V end was cut by 0 bases, the J end by 6 bases, with 6 bases between. Written as DNA, the CDR3 is TGTGCCACCAGCAGAGATCTCGTCGAGCAGTACTTC. As protein: CATSRDLVEQYF. Variable domain in full (rest from reference TRBV15 and TRBJ2-7): DAMVIQNPRYQVTQFGKPVTLSCSQTLNHNVMYWYQQKSSQAPKLLFHYYDKDFNNEADTPDNFQSRRPNTSFCFLDIRSPGLGDTAMYLCATSRDLVEQYFGPGTRLTVT.

The chain uses TRBV30 and TRBJ2-3, with D possibly matching TRBD1 (6 bases). The CDR3 runs 15 residues. Trimming took 2 bases from V and 4 from J, leaving 16 bases between them. Looked up from germline, CDR1 is GTSNPN and CDR2 is SVGIG (reference sequence). CDR3 nucleotide sequence: TGTGCCTGGAGTCAAGTGAGGGGGACCCCAGATACGCAGTATTTT. It yields the protein CAWSQVRGTPDTQYF. Full variable domain (rest looked up from reference TRBV30 and TRBJ2-3): SQTIHQWPATLVQPVGSPLSLECTVEGTSNPNLYWYRQAAGRGLQLLFYSVGIGQISSEVPQNLSASRPQDRQFILSSKKLLLSDSGFYLCAWSQVRGTPDTQYFGPGTRLTVL.

This clone was counted only a few times. The chain couples TRBV30 to TRBJ1-2; 9 bases fit TRBD1. J was trimmed by 3 bases and V by 1 base; bases with no gene match: 6. The CDR3 is made up of 15 amino acids. Germline CDR1 and CDR2: GTSNPN and SVGIG (reference sequence). The CDR3 DNA is TGTGCCTGGAGTGCGAAGGACAGGGGAGACTATGGCTACACCTTC. This sequence encodes CAWSAKDRGDYGYTF.

The J gene is TRBJ1-3, the V gene TRBV5-5, with TRBD1 as a possible D gene (6 bases). The V and J ends lost 4 bases and 0 bases respectively, with 14 bases between them. The CDR3 is 16 amino acids. Germline V gene data show CDR1 as SGHKS and CDR2 as YYEKEE (reference sequence). CDR3 region: CASSQITGNSGNTIYF. The CDR3 nucleotides are TGTGCCAGCAGCCAGATTACAGGGAACTCTGGAAACACCATATATTTT.

This clone was detected only a few times. The rearrangement joins TRBV4-1 to TRBJ1-5, with a possible D match to TRBD1 (6 bases). The V gene lost 2 bases and the J gene lost 6 bases, with 14 bases spanning the gap. In germline, CDR1 is MGHRA, CDR2 YSYEKL. This CDR3 is built from 15 residues. The CDR3 nucleotides are TGCGCCAGCAGCCAAAACGGACAGTGGAGTCAGCCCCAGCATTTT. The encoded protein is CASSQNGQWSQPQHF.

The genes are TRBV2 and TRBJ2-7, with TRBD1 as a possible D gene (5 bases). The CDR3 spans 14 residues. V was cut by 3 bases and J by 5 bases, with 14 bases left in between. CDR1 is SNHLY and CDR2 is FYNNEI in the germline V gene. CDR3: CASSDPRESNEQYF. In DNA form, the CDR3 reads TGTGCCAGCAGTGACCCCAGGGAATCTAACGAGCAGTACTTC.

V is TRBV7-9 and J is TRBJ2-3; 10 nucleotides line up with TRBD2. J gave up 1 base and V 1 base, and 2 bases lay outside the gene matches. This CDR3 is built from 16 residues. The V gene's germline CDR1 is SEHNR and CDR2 FQNEAQ (reference sequence). CDR3 DNA sequence: TGTGCCAGCAGCTTAGTTGGGACTAGCGGCACAGATACGCAGTATTTT. Translation: CASSLVGTSGTDTQYF.

This chain links TRBV12-2 with TRBJ2-2; TRBD2, as called in the table, went unchecked against the DNA. TRBV12-2 is described as a pseudogene. This CDR3 contains 18 residues. DNA of the CDR3: TGTGCAAGTCGCTCAAGGGGGATAGCGGGAGGTGGGACCGGGGAGCTGTTTTTT. Translating gives CASRSRGIAGGGTGELFF.

This chain links TRBV7-3 with TRBJ2-5; weak D call: TRBD1 (6 bases). The germline V gene encodes CDR1 SGHTA and CDR2 FQGTGA. The CDR3 covers 14 residues. V was pared by 2 bases and J by 5 bases, with 12 bases between. CDR3 nucleotides: TGTGCCAGCAGCTTAGACAGGAGGCCGGAGACCCAGTACTTC. As protein: CASSLDRRPETQYF.